This T cell receptor (beta chain) was sequenced for a study of cytomegalovirus exposure and HLA in healthy donors (dated by TCRdb to about 2017). Broadly, across the study: An earlier analysis of some 620 of the donors reported 276 Gb of sequence data and 117 million unique TCR beta sequences obtained from approximately 180 million T cells. To decide whether each TCR beta V gene segment behaved as functional or pseudogenic, an earlier analysis of some 580 of the donors relied on high-throughput TCR beta sequencing. Of the roughly 400 genotyped donors, 81% fell in the genetic ancestry cluster associated with self-reported Caucasian donors. Both class I and class II loci were covered by HLA typing, at four-digit resolution. Because of strong linkage in the cohort, roughly five DR-DQ haplotypes were treated as single units for association and clustering. Among a few hundred genotyped donors of the cohort, an average of approximately 240,000 unique TCR beta nucleotide sequences were sequenced per donor, around 18% of them non-productive. Donor age, sex, ethnicity and CMV serostatus were compiled together with the repertoire data. Along with the roughly 700-subject first cohort, a separate validation cohort of 120 different subjects was used. To predict cytomegalovirus infection status, the study combined high-throughput TCR immunosequencing, statistical association of individual TCRs with disease status, and machine learning. The T cell repertoires of 666 subjects were profiled by immunosequencing and related to cytomegalovirus serostatus. To study patterns of TCR occurrence, a later analysis re-analyzed previously published TCR beta repertoires from 666 donors and added high-resolution HLA genotyping. Roughly 300 gigabases of sequencing data and 70 million to 95 million unique TCR sequences made up an early release that covered 500 to 700 HLA-typed donors. The study aimed to test whether cataloging public T cell receptors could reveal signatures of past pathogen exposure. In the later analysis, no new phenotypic data were used to find candidate immune exposures; instead, reliance was placed on TCR beta sequences and their occurrence across donors. In a later genetic analysis, genome-wide SNP genotypes for about 65% of the roughly 700 donors were used, and that subset was treated as a discovery cohort. All discovery cohort repertoires had been generated using a single sequencing platform. The number of typed donors differed by locus: about 620-640 for A, B, C, DRB1 and DQB1; 522 for DQA1; over 600 for DPA1; and around 450 for DPB1. Broader findings and caveats from the paper: A later analysis reported that several top co-occurrence clusters appeared linked to parvovirus B19, influenza, CMV and Epstein-Barr virus. Cytomegalovirus status was reported to be diagnosed by the classifier with high specificity and sensitivity in both the original and validation cohorts. The study gave a list of about 160 TCR beta chains associated with cytomegalovirus. Sequencing depth was assumed to be roughly uniform across donors in the presence/absence analyses, though that assumption may not hold. Linkage disequilibrium might explain the correlated functional status among segregating V segments, but an unknown experimental factor could not be excluded. In an earlier analysis of a few hundred of the donors, most TCR beta V segments were observed in productive rearrangements about 87% or about 30% of the time, broadly matching IMGT annotations. In a later analysis, TCR association rates were found to vary across HLA loci, with the most associated TCRs seen for DRB1 alleles and the fewest for HLA-C alleles. An association between a missense DCLRE1C variant and V-gene and J-gene trimming of TCR beta chains was found in a later genetic analysis and replicated in an independent cohort. A further reported finding was that TCR beta sequences accurately predicted the HLA-A and HLA-B alleles for most subjects in the first cohort. CMV serostatus was the only immune exposure information available for the cohort. Compared with equally common non-associated chains, HLA-associated TCR beta chains in a later analysis were more clonally expanded and had lower generation probabilities. Because some donors lacked HLA typing at each locus, the association tests relied only on the typed subset. Most CMV-associated TCR beta chains appeared to be HLA-restricted in a later analysis, and the HLA associations seemed to be driven largely by CMV exposure. While some public TCRs were present in many individuals, most TCR sequences turned up only very rarely across donors. In vitro tests confirmed that three of the cytomegalovirus-associated TCR beta chains recognize cytomegalovirus antigens. Because counts were too low, about 18 rarely observed V segments, including chromosome 9 orphons, were excluded from the earlier analysis of some 540 of the donors. A later analysis associated 15,000 or so TCR beta sequences with specific HLA alleles at a false discovery rate of 0.05. When HLA alleles, especially DR and DQ, strongly co-occurred, TCR associations were difficult to assign to individual alleles. A cluster of highly shared sequence variants was judged likely to represent a technical artifact of the sequencing pipeline. According to a later genetic analysis, donors in an Asian-associated ancestry cluster had fewer N-insertions in productive TCRs than the roughly 700-donor mean. This cohort had only TCR beta chains sequenced, and the lack of alpha or paired-chain data limited which features could be detected. The 87-base-pair reads could not distinguish some IMGT-functional V segments, including TRBV6-2 and TRBV6-3, so those segments were excluded. The authors suggested that the approach could potentially be generalized to other disease states and immunological phenotypes.

On this clone: Its binding antigen is unknown. Qualities for individual bases were not recorded, and no much larger clone is one base off.

The cohort comprised around 700 healthy bone marrow donors. At the time of sampling, all cohort members were nominally healthy, though unrecorded immune exposures were likely present. The donor was CMV seronegative and was included in the group of several hundred seronegative cohort members. Every donor gave a peripheral blood sample, and the peripheral blood mononuclear cells from that sample were used for TCR beta sequencing. Genomic DNA extraction from the blood cell samples was performed with the Qiagen DNeasy Blood Extraction Kit. The method behind the library was the immunoSEQ multiplex PCR assay. For the multiplex PCR, a mixture combining 60 forward primers for TCR Vbeta segments and 13 reverse primers for TCR Jbeta segments was used. A multiplex PCR assay on genomic DNA amplified the CDR3 region of rearranged TCR beta genes. On the Illumina HiSeq System, the amplified TCR beta libraries were sequenced as 87-base-pair reads. Regarding the original processing steps: In a later analysis, 80 million or so unique TCR beta chains were counted across the roughly 700 repertoires, and some 10 million of these chains were shared by at least two donors. Raw reads were error-corrected and collapsed into unique sequences with a nearest-neighbor algorithm that merged closely related sequences to remove PCR and sequencing errors. V, D and J gene segments were assigned by aligning CDR3 sequences to IMGT reference sequences. For a sequence to be retained, a match of at least six nucleotides to both a V gene segment and a J gene segment was required. Rearrangements were called productive when the CDR3 lacked stop codons and stayed in frame with V and J; all others were non-productive. Following IMGT convention, CDR3 was defined as the stretch from the second conserved V-encoded cysteine up to the conserved J-encoded phenylalanine. Sequences without an unambiguous match to a single V gene segment were excluded from the earlier analysis of approximately 600 of the donors. An earlier analysis of several hundred of the donors called V segments functional above 56.7% productive rearrangements and segregating when the between-donor standard deviation exceeded 5%. A statistical classification framework was built for diagnosing cytomegalovirus status from the catalog of TCR beta chain sequences. In a later analysis, V and J genes were assigned by comparing TCR nucleotide sequences against IMGT/GENE-DB human TR gene sequences. A later analysis assigned CDR3 sequences and most-parsimonious VDJ recombination scenarios with the TCRdist pipeline. A later analysis defined each TCR beta chain by its CDR3 amino acid sequence plus V-gene family, and excluded reads lacking a unique V-gene family. A later analysis removed nearly 600 highly shared, low-generation-probability nucleotide sequences to deal with suspected cross-contamination and a sequencing artifact. In a later analysis, a clonal expansion index was calculated for each public chain from normalized within-repertoire ranks of inferred template counts. In a later analysis, generation probabilities were computed with a VDJ recombination model fitted to out-of-frame rearrangements, and the resulting probabilities were checked against IGoR. In a later analysis, hypergeometric tests were used to score TCR-TCR, TCR-HLA and TCR-CMV co-occurrence, with a repertoire-size bias correction applied to TCR pairs. To estimate false discovery rates, a later analysis permuted the HLA or CMV assignments 20 times. A later analysis grouped co-occurring TCRs with DBSCAN, adding TCRdist sequence similarity when clustering within HLA-allele-positive subsets. Repertoires with fewer than 30,000 or more than 120,000 public chains were left out of co-occurrence clustering, as were five repertoires with anomalous nucleotide sharing. The clones in this table, taken by TCRdb from immuneACCESS, are in-frame only. Not every clone is retained; where verified, under half of the shortfall comes from an unresolved V gene, and the cause of the rest is unknown. That table is the source of V, J and clone size, and D and trimming were worked out from the DNA. This sample gives approximately 150,000 clones in total; 75% to 80% of them show up just once. The top ten hold 1.5% to 2% of the sample.

Counted from cysteine to phenylalanine, this CDR3 has 17 amino acids. Left in the record is the CDR3 DNA by itself, 51 bases read in frame from the first base. The junction shows trimming of 2 bases on V and 0 bases on J, and the gene matches do not reach 7 bases of it. From a lookup of the germline V gene, CDR1 and CDR2 are MNHNS and SASEGT. The chain couples TRBV6-1 to TRBJ2-5; TRBD2 agrees with 9 junctional bases. The source is a woman in her twenties or thirties in good health and CMV-seronegative. The sample was PBMCs. The CDR3 corresponds to CASSERRLAGYQETQYF. The DNA sequence is as follows: TGTGCCAGCAGTGAACGTAGGCTAGCGGGGTACCAAGAGACCCAGTACTTC.